This TCR beta chain was recovered during a study of control samples from healthy donors and cancer patients. Data came from immunoSEQ multiplex PCR; TCRdb stores just in-frame clones and leaves some out. Of roughly 120,000 clones in the sample, more than 70% are singletons; the top ten hold about two fifths. V was cut by 1 base and J by 10 bases, with 13 bases left in between. The CDR3 has 12 residues. The germline gives CDR1 GTSNPN, CDR2 SVGIG (reference sequence). The specimen was blood. The genes are TRBV30 and TRBJ1-1, with D unresolved. The sequence came from a man aged 45-65 years in good health. The CDR3 bases are TGTGCCTGGAGTGGGACGGTCACCCTAGCTTTCTTT. Protein product: CAWSGTVTLAFF.